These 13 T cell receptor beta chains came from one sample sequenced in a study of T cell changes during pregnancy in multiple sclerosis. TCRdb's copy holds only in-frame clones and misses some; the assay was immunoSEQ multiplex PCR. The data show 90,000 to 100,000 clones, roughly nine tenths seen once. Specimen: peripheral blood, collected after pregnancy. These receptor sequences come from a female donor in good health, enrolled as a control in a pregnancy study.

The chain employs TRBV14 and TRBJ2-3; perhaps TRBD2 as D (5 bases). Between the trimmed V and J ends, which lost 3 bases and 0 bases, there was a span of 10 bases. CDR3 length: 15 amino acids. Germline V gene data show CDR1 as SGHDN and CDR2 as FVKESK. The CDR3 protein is CASSHGAVSTDTQYF. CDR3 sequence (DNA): TGTGCCAGCAGCCACGGAGCGGTTAGCACAGATACGCAGTATTTT. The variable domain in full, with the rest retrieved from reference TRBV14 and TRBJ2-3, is EAGVTQFPSHSVIEKGQTVTLRCDPISGHDNLYWYRRVMGKEIKFLLHFVKESKQDESGMPNNRFLAERTGGTYSTLKVQPAELEDSGVYFCASSHGAVSTDTQYFGPGTRLTVL.

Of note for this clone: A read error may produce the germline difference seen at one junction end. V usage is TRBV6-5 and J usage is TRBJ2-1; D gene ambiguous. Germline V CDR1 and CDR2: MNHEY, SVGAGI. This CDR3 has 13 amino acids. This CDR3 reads CASSYVMGNEQLF. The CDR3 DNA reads TGTGCCAGCAGTTATGTTATGGGCAATGAGCAGCTCTTC.

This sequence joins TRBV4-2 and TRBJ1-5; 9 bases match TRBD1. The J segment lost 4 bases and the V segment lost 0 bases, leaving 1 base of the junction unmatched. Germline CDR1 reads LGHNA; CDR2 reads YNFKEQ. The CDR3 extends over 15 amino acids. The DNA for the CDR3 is TGTGCCAGCAGCCAAGAGACAGGGGGTAATCAGCCCCAGCATTTT. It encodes CASSQETGGNQPQHF.

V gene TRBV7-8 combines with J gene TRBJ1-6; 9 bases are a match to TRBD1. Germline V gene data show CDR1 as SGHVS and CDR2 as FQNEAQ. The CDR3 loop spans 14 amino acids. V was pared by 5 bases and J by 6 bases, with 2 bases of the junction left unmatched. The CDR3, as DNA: TGTGCCAGCAGCCGGGACAGGGCTAATTCACCCCTCCACTTT. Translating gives CASSRDRANSPLHF.

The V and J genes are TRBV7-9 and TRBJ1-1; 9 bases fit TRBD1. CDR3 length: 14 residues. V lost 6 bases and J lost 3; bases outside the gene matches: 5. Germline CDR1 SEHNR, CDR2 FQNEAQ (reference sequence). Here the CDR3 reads CASRDGQGYTEAFF. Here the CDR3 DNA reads TGTGCCAGCAGGGATGGACAGGGGTACACTGAAGCTTTCTTT.

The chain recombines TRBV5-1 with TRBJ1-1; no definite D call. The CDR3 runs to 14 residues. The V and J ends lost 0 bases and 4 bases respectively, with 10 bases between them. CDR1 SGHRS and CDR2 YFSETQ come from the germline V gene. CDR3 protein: CASSLVGDFTEAFF. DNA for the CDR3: TGCGCCAGCAGCTTGGTCGGGGATTTCACTGAAGCTTTCTTT.

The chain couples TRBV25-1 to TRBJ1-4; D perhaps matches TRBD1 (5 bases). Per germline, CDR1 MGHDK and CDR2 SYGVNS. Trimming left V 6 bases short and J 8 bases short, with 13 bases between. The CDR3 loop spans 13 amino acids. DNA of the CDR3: TGTGCCAGCAGCACTCGGGGGGGAGAAAAACTGTTTTTT. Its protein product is CASSTRGGEKLFF.

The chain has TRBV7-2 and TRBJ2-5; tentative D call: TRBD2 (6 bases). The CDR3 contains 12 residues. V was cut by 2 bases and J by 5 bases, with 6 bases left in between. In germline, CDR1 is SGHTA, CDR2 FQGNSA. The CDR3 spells CASSLLAETQYF. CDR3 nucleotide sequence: TGTGCCAGCAGCTTACTAGCGGAGACCCAGTACTTC. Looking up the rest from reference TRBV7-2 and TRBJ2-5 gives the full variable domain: GAGVSQSPSNKVTEKGKDVELRCDPISGHTALYWYRQSLGQGLEFLIYFQGNSAPDKSGLPSDRFSAERTGGSVSTLTIQRTQQEDSAVYLCASSLLAETQYFGPGTRLLVL.

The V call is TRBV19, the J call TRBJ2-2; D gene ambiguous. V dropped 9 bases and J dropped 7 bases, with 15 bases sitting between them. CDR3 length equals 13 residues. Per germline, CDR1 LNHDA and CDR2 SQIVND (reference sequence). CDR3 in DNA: TGTGCCAGCCTTCACGGAGTTAACGGGGAGCTGTTTTTT. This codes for CASLHGVNGELFF. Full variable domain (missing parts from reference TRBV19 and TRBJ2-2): DGGITQSPKYLFRKEGQNVTLSCEQNLNHDAMYWYRQDPGQGLRLIYYSQIVNDFQKGDIAEGYSVSREKKESFPLTVTSAQKNPTAFYLCASLHGVNGELFFGEGSRLTVL.

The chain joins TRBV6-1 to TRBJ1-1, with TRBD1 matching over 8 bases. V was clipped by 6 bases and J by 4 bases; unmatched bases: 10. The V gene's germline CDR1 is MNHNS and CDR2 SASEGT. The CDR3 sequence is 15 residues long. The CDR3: CASRQAGGLVTEAFF. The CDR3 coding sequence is TGTGCCAGCAGGCAGGCAGGGGGCCTGGTCACTGAAGCTTTCTTT.

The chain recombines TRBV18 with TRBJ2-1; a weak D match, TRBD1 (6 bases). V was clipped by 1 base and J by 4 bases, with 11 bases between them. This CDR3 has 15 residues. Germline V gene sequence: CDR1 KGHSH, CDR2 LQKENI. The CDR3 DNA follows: TGTGCCAGCTCACCACAACAGGGCCCTTACAATGAGCAGTTCTTC. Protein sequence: CASSPQQGPYNEQFF.

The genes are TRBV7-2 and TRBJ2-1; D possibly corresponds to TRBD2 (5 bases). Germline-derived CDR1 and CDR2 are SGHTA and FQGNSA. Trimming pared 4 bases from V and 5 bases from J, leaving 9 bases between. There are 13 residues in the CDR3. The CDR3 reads CASSYSVHNEQFF. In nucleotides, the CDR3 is TGTGCCAGCAGCTATAGCGTCCACAATGAGCAGTTCTTC.

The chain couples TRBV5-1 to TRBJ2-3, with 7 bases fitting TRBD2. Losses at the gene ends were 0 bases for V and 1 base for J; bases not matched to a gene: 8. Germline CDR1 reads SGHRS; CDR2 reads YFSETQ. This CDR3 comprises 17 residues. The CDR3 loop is CASSLAPRGGGTDTQYF. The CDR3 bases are TGCGCCAGCAGCTTGGCCCCACGGGGAGGGGGCACAGATACGCAGTATTTT.